This TCR beta chain stems from a study of Ad26.COV2.S vaccination and SARS-CoV-2 variants. Study at large: As a participant in COV1001, the donor was in the Ad26.COV2.S trial arm. Intramuscular Ad26.COV2.S at 5x10^10 or 1x10^11 viral particles.

The length of the CDR3 is 15 residues. Deletions cut 7 bases from V and 0 bases from J, with 19 bases between. CDR1 and CDR2 from the germline V gene are GTSNPN and SVGIG (reference sequence). Regarding treatment: around 19 received Ad26.COV2.S at low or high dose, single or two shots; 5 received placebo; per-sample allocation not given. Specimens were obtained on day 63 following the first vaccine or placebo injection. It was an adult aged 18-55 years in Boston who was the donor. Repertoires were generated with immunoSEQ multiplex PCR, while TCRdb's copy carries only in-frame clones and drops some. Of roughly 350,000 clones in the sample, 70% to 90% were seen once.

The sample was peripheral blood, taken in a trial of Ad26.COV2.S vaccine versus placebo. This receptor was identified in a person aged 18 to 59 who received the Ad26.COV2.S COVID-19 vaccine or a placebo. V gene TRBV30 combines with J gene TRBJ2-7, with D perhaps matching TRBD1 (6 bases). The CDR3 loop is CASTRGQTSSYEQYF. CDR3 coding DNA: TGTGCCTCTACTCGTGGACAGACTTCCTCCTACGAGCAGTACTTC.